The source of this T cell receptor (beta chain) is a study of OX40 agonist ivuxolimab in advanced cancers. Overall study context: Among those enrolled, mean age was 60 years (range 23 to 79) and 82.7% were male.

Looked up from germline, CDR1 is SNHLY and CDR2 is FYNNEI. This CDR3 has 12 amino acids. Trimming removed 0 bases from V and 10 bases from J, with 7 bases in between. A single count supports this clone. The target antigen is unknown. TCRdb keeps only in-frame clones here, not all; method: immunoSEQ multiplex PCR. The repertoire holds just over 60,000 clones, about 92% seen once, with less than 0.7% in the top ten. Study findings and constraints: Within 6 weeks, CD4+ and CD8+ blood T cells expanded clonally at 0.1 to 3.0 mg/kg.

J is TRBJ2-1 and V is TRBV2; D is undetermined. The receptor's source is an adult with an advanced solid tumor such as melanoma, head and neck, liver or kidney cancer. Source: CD4+ or CD8+ T cells sorted from blood, taken in a trial of the OX40 agonist ivuxolimab. CDR3 region: CASSEAAGEQFF. The CDR3 bases are TGTGCCAGCAGTGAAGCGGCTGGCGAGCAGTTCTTC.